Listed below are T cell receptor beta chains from one sample, sequenced in a study of T cell responses to AZD1222 COVID-19 vaccine. Here immunoSEQ multiplex PCR was the method, and the copy in TCRdb shows in-frame clones only, minus some. The data show 66,000 or so clones, about 90% seen once. Sequenced material: peripheral blood, taken on day 0 of AZD1222 vaccination. The receptors were gathered from an adult in good health. CDR3s include the opening cysteine and the closing phenylalanine or tryptophan. A D gene is named only where the DNA matches it firmly. Clone size is not always given. Where it is, it says once, few, many or a class for expanded clones.

clone_size	v_call	j_call	d_call	cdr3_nt	cdr3_aa
NA	TRBV6-5	TRBJ1-1	NA	TGTGCCAGCTTGATAACTGAGAACACTGAAGCTTTCTTT	CASLITENTEAFF
NA	TRBV19	TRBJ1-2	TRBD1	TGTGCCAGTAGTATTGGGCGACAGGGAGGCGCTGGCTACACCTTC	CASSIGRQGGAGYTF
NA	TRBV29-1	TRBJ1-2	NA	TGCAGCGTTGACTGGGGGATAAACTATGGCTACACCTTC	CSVDWGINYGYTF
NA	TRBV5-1	TRBJ2-3	TRBD1	TGCGCCAGCAGGGACGGGACAGCTAGCACAGATACGCAGTATTTT	CASRDGTASTDTQYF
once	TRBV5-4	TRBJ2-5	NA	TGTGCCAGCAGCTCGCGGGCGGACAGACAAGAGACCCAGTACTTC	CASSSRADRQETQYF
NA	TRBV4-3	TRBJ1-2	TRBD1	TGCGCCAGCAGCCAGGAATCTAACAGGGGGCTTGGCTACACCTTC	CASSQESNRGLGYTF
NA	TRBV6-6	TRBJ1-4	TRBD1	TGTGCCAGCAGTCGTGCAACAGGGGGGCTCACTGCAACTAATGAAAAACTGTTTTTT	CASSRATGGLTATNEKLFF
NA	TRBV5-1	TRBJ1-2	TRBD1	TGCGCCAGCAGCATACAGACAGGGCTGGACTATGGCTACACCTTC	CASSIQTGLDYGYTF
NA	TRBV6-1	TRBJ1-4	NA	TGTGCCAGCAGTGAACGGGTCGGGGCCACGGCAACTAATGAAAAACTGTTTTTT	CASSERVGATATNEKLFF
NA	TRBV5-8	TRBJ1-2	NA	TGTGCCAGCAGCCCGAAATGGGGGGCACATGGCTACACCTTC	CASSPKWGAHGYTF
NA	TRBV30	TRBJ1-2	NA	TGTGCCTGGAGTAAAGGGGGGTTTTACTATGGCTACACCTTC	CAWSKGGFYYGYTF
NA	TRBV2	TRBJ2-2	NA	TGTGCCAGCAGAGGACACTCCGGGTCGTTTTTT	CASRGHSGSFF
NA	TRBV5-1	TRBJ2-5	TRBD2	TGCGCCAGCAGCTTGCCGCTAGCGGGACAAGAGACCCAGTACTTC	CASSLPLAGQETQYF
NA	TRBV10-3	TRBJ2-5	TRBD2	TGTGCCATCAGTGTTGTAGCGGGGGGGATCGAAGAGACCCAGTACTTC	CAISVVAGGIEETQYF
NA	TRBV27	TRBJ1-2	NA	TGTGCCAGCAATCACCCGGCCGTACAGGGAGTTGGCTACACCTTC	CASNHPAVQGVGYTF
NA	TRBV11-2	TRBJ1-2	NA	TGTGCCAGCAGCTCGACAGCCGCTAACTATGGCTACACCTTC	CASSSTAANYGYTF
NA	TRBV5-5	TRBJ2-7	NA	TGTGCCAGCAGCTTCGGTAGCCGCTTTTACGAGCAGTACTTC	CASSFGSRFYEQYF
NA	TRBV12-3/TRBV12-4	TRBJ2-3	NA	TGTGCCAGCAGTTGGTCCGATACGCAGTATTTT	CASSWSDTQYF
once	TRBV19	TRBJ1-1	TRBD1	TGTGCCAGTAGTAACACAGGGGGCGGACACACTGAAGCTTTCTTT	CASSNTGGGHTEAFF
NA	TRBV6-5	TRBJ1-1	NA	TGTGCCAGCAGTCCCCTTCGAGAGAACACTGAAGCTTTCTTT	CASSPLRENTEAFF
NA	TRBV6-5	TRBJ1-2	TRBD1	TGTGCCAGCAGGATGGGGACAGGGGGAGGCTATGGCTACACCTTC	CASRMGTGGGYGYTF
once	TRBV6-5	TRBJ1-3	NA	TGTGCCAGCAGCCGGGGACGGCTCGGGTACACCATATATTTT	CASSRGRLGYTIYF
NA	TRBV4-2	TRBJ1-2	NA	TGTGCCAGCAGCCAAGAGGTCCCTGAGAGCTATGGCTACACCTTC	CASSQEVPESYGYTF
NA	TRBV7-6	TRBJ2-7	TRBD2	TGTGCCAGCAGCTTAGGTAGCGGGCGTCACTACGAGCAGTACTTC	CASSLGSGRHYEQYF
NA	TRBV6-5	TRBJ2-7	NA	TGTGCCAGCATTCTACGACTAGGAAGCTCCTACGAGCAGTACTTC	CASILRLGSSYEQYF
few	TRBV4-3	TRBJ1-2	NA	TGCGCCAGCAGCCAAGGCGGCAGAAGTAACTATGGCTACACCTTC	CASSQGGRSNYGYTF
NA	TRBV28	TRBJ1-6	NA	TGTGCCAGCAGTCCCGGGAGCTCCTATAATTCACCCCTCCACTTT	CASSPGSSYNSPLHF